The present TCR beta chain was sequenced within a study of vaccination and CD4 T cells after COVID-19. Across the study: Participants were given two doses of BNT162b2 or mRNA-1273 vaccine. Study results and caveats: Convalescent patients displayed spike mono-reactivity in 304 of 307 vaccine-specific clones. Post-vaccination reactive clonotypes (median 38) did not differ significantly from post-infection (21).

Note on this clonotype: Its target is unknown.

Germline values: CDR1 SGHNT, CDR2 YYREEE (reference sequence). V lost 0 bases, J lost 6 bases, and 9 bases lay in between. The CDR3 is 13 residues long. Oncomine TCR Beta short-read sequencing was applied to DNA from cultured CD4+ T cells. TCRdb re-called the PCR reads through MiXCR, storing one row per CDR3 protein. The table lists 20,000 or so distinct CDR3 sequences, about two fifths of them singletons. Time point denoted: late sampling 161 to 241 days after vaccination in three convalescent patients. Treatment in this sample: roughly 10-day PBMC culture with coronavirus spike peptide pools or control peptides (ViraFEST assay). Per-well cultures of 1.8 million or so PBMCs received 9 to 10 IU/ml IL-2 and 7.5 to 10 ug/ml peptide pools.

This specimen was CD4+ T cells from blood, cultured in vitro, taken about 7 months after SARS-CoV-2 vaccination. The gene calls are TRBV5-4 and TRBJ1-1; D gene unclear. The TCR sequence derives from a human donor who had recovered from COVID-19. CDR3 sequence reads: CASSLGGTAEAFF. CDR3 nucleotide sequence: TGTGCCAGCAGCTTGGGGGGTACCGCTGAAGCTTTCTTT.